Below, 23 T cell receptor beta chains from the same sample are listed, as sequenced in a study of cytomegalovirus exposure and HLA in healthy donors. The protocol was immunoSEQ multiplex PCR, while the TCRdb copy is restricted to in-frame clones and leaves out a portion. This table holds around 250,000 clones, 90% found once. The sequenced sample was PBMCs. The receptors come from a young woman in good health and CMV-seronegative.

This clone appeared once. V usage is TRBV7-6 and J usage is TRBJ1-4; a possible D gene is TRBD1 (6 bases). The CDR3 runs 15 residues. Germline CDR1 is SGHVS and CDR2 is FNYEAQ. The ends were cut back, 1 base at V and 2 bases at J, with 8 bases in the middle. The CDR3 protein is CASSLEGGTNEKLFF. The DNA of the CDR3 is TGTGCCAGCAGCTTAGAGGGGGGGACTAATGAAAAACTGTTTTTT.

This clone was picked up one time. The chain joins TRBV27 to TRBJ2-3; TRBD2 matches at 7 bases. V trimming: 5 bases; J trimming: 5 bases; junction bases outside the gene matches: 7. Germline V lookup: CDR1 MNHEY, CDR2 SMNVEV (reference sequence). The CDR3 contains 14 residues. The CDR3 DNA follows: TGTGCCAGCAGTACGATACGGGGGGAAGATACGCAGTATTTT. The encoded protein is CASSTIRGEDTQYF.

The V and J genes are TRBV7-6 and TRBJ1-1, with TRBD1 matching over 11 bases. Germline V CDR1 and CDR2: SGHVS, FNYEAQ. There are 16 residues in the CDR3. The V gene end was trimmed by 5 bases and the J gene end by 3 bases; junction bases not matched to a gene: 8. The CDR3 here is CASSLRTGGADTEAFF. The CDR3 bases are TGTGCCAGCAGCCTTAGGACAGGGGGCGCAGACACTGAAGCTTTCTTT.

The chain links TRBV7-8 to TRBJ2-3; 7 bases agree with TRBD2. The CDR3 sequence is 16 residues long. The ends lost 5 bases at V and 3 bases at J; junction bases unmatched: 11. Looked up from germline, CDR1 is SGHVS and CDR2 is FQNEAQ. The CDR3 DNA is TGTGCCAGCAGCGCTCGGAGCGGGGAAATTACAGATACGCAGTATTTT. Its protein product is CASSARSGEITDTQYF.

The chain combines TRBV6-5 with TRBJ2-7; 9 bases are a match to TRBD1. The germline V gene has CDR1 MNHEY and CDR2 SVGAGI. V dropped 6 bases and J dropped 3; count of bases not matched to a gene: 9. There are 15 residues in the CDR3. CDR3 sequence reads: CASSFGGQGSYEQYF. Here the CDR3 DNA reads TGTGCCAGCAGCTTTGGAGGACAGGGGAGCTACGAGCAGTACTTC.

The chain joins TRBV7-9 to TRBJ2-6, with TRBD2 as a possible D gene (5 bases). V was trimmed by 3 bases and J by 1 base, leaving 13 bases between them. Germline assignment: CDR1 SEHNR and CDR2 FQNEAQ (reference sequence). The CDR3 consists of 17 residues. CDR3 in amino acids: CASSFWAGRSGANVLTF. Written as DNA, the CDR3 is TGTGCCAGCAGCTTTTGGGCGGGTCGGTCTGGGGCCAACGTCCTGACTTTC.

This chain links TRBV5-4 with TRBJ2-5; 15 bases fit TRBD2. Germline values: CDR1 SGHNT, CDR2 YYREEE (reference sequence). V dropped 4 bases and J dropped 2; count of bases not matched to a gene: 3. The CDR3 consists of 16 residues. The CDR3 sequence is CASSTGLAGGQETQYF. The CDR3 region has the DNA TGTGCCAGCAGCACGGGACTAGCGGGGGGACAAGAGACCCAGTACTTC.

This clone was detected only a few times. The genes are TRBV2 and TRBJ1-6, with D perhaps matching TRBD1 (5 bases). The length of the CDR3 is 13 residues. The germline V and J ends were trimmed by 10 bases and 10 bases, with 17 bases remaining between them. Germline CDR1 is SNHLY and CDR2 is FYNNEI. CDR3 protein: CATPPSAGSPLHF. Written as DNA, the CDR3 is TGTGCCACCCCACCAAGCGCAGGGTCACCCCTCCACTTT.

This chain connects TRBV2 to TRBJ2-5, with 7 bases matching TRBD1. This CDR3 comprises 13 residues. J was trimmed by 2 bases and V by 7 bases; bases with no gene match: 4. Germline V gives CDR1 SNHLY, CDR2 FYNNEI. The CDR3 loop reads CASTRDRQETQYF. DNA of the CDR3: TGTGCCAGCACCAGGGACAGACAAGAGACCCAGTACTTC.

The CDR3 DNA is TGCAGCGTTGGACACAGGGCCAATCAGCCCCAGCATTTT. This encodes CSVGHRANQPQHF. The chain employs TRBV29-1 and TRBJ1-5; D perhaps matches TRBD1 (6 bases). V was shortened by 4 bases and J by 3 bases, with 10 bases between the two germline ends. The length of the CDR3 is 13 residues. The germline CDR1 and CDR2 sequences are SQVTM and ANQGSEA.

The V gene is TRBV28, the J gene TRBJ1-1; TRBD1 might be the D (5 bases). Germline V gene sequence: CDR1 MDHEN, CDR2 SYDVKM. The CDR3 runs 14 residues. Trimming cost V 3 bases and J 4 bases, with 12 bases left between them. The CDR3 DNA reads as TGTGCCAGCAGTTTCAGGGCGGATGGCACTGAAGCTTTCTTT. As protein: CASSFRADGTEAFF.

This chain uses TRBV6-1 with TRBJ1-1; TRBD1 matches 11 bases. Per germline, CDR1 MNHNS and CDR2 SASEGT. Trimming removed 1 base from V and 13 bases from J; junction bases left unmatched: 2. The CDR3 length is 12 residues. CDR3 amino acids: CASSEGDRGGFF. CDR3 bases: TGTGCCAGCAGTGAAGGGGACAGGGGGGGTTTCTTT.

The chain couples TRBV18 to TRBJ2-5; 9 bases map to TRBD2. Germline CDR1 reads KGHSH; CDR2 reads LQKENI. CDR3 size: 14 residues. Losses at the gene ends were 5 bases for V and 2 bases for J; bases not matched to a gene: 3. The CDR3 nucleotides are TGTGCCAGCTCATCGACTAGCGGACAAGAGACCCAGTACTTC. Its translation: CASSSTSGQETQYF. The full variable domain, completed using reference TRBV18 and TRBJ2-5, is NAGVMQNPRHLVRRRGQEARLRCSPMKGHSHVYWYRQLPEEGLKFMVYLQKENIIDESGMPKERFSAEFPKEGPSILRIQQVVRGDSAAYFCASSSTSGQETQYFGPGTRLLVL.

This sequence joins TRBV25-1 and TRBJ1-1; 8 positions match TRBD1. Germline V gives CDR1 MGHDK, CDR2 SYGVNS. Trimming at V came to 4 bases and at J to 5 bases, leaving 9 bases not matched to a gene. The CDR3 extends over 15 amino acids. Here the CDR3 reads CASSVWDRPGTEAFF. CDR3 DNA: TGTGCCAGCAGTGTGTGGGACAGGCCTGGGACTGAAGCTTTCTTT.

The rearrangement uses TRBV28 and TRBJ1-6; the match to TRBD1 covers 8 bases. CDR1 is MDHEN and CDR2 is SYDVKM in the germline V gene. Trimming took 5 bases from V and 7 from J; bases not matched to a gene: 7. The CDR3 runs to 15 residues. Here the CDR3 reads CASSRPTGANSPLHF. CDR3 nucleotide sequence: TGTGCCAGCAGTCGCCCGACAGGGGCCAATTCACCCCTCCACTTT.

The chain couples TRBV12-2 to TRBJ2-3; the table calls TRBD1, which could not be checked here. TRBV12-2 is a known pseudogene. The CDR3 consists of 18 residues. This CDR3 reads CASRLGVPRFSSTDTQYF. In DNA form, the CDR3 reads TGTGCAAGTCGCTTAGGGGTACCCAGGTTTTCTAGCACAGATACGCAGTATTTT.

The chain combines TRBV10-3 with TRBJ2-7, with TRBD1 matching over 8 bases. CDR1 ENHRY and CDR2 SYGVKD come from the germline V gene. The J segment lost 5 bases and the V segment lost 6 bases, leaving 6 bases of the junction unmatched. CDR3 length: 13 amino acids. In DNA form, the CDR3 reads TGTGCCATCAGCGACAGGGGCCGTGACGAGCAGTACGTC. Translation: CAISDRGRDEQYV.

This chain joins TRBV6-1 and TRBJ2-3; 9 bases map to TRBD1. With 2 bases clipped from V and 3 bases from J, the junction kept 6 bases outside the gene matches. The CDR3 runs 16 residues. Per germline, CDR1 MNHNS and CDR2 SASEGT. The chain's CDR3 is CASSEMGTGITDTQYF. The DNA of the CDR3 is TGTGCCAGCAGTGAAATGGGGACAGGGATAACAGATACGCAGTATTTT.

The V and J genes are TRBV7-3 and TRBJ1-2, with 9 bases fitting TRBD1. The germline gives CDR1 SGHTA, CDR2 FQGTGA. This CDR3 has 14 amino acids. The V gene end was trimmed by 1 base and the J gene end by 8 bases; junction bases not matched to a gene: 5. CDR3 DNA sequence: TGTGCCAGCAGCTTAAGTGGGACAGGGTTCGGCTACACCTTC. Protein product: CASSLSGTGFGYTF.

The chain recombines TRBV28 with TRBJ2-2; D is perhaps TRBD2 (6 bases). Germline CDR1 reads MDHEN; CDR2 reads SYDVKM. Trimming stripped 5 bases from V and 3 bases from J, with 16 bases between. This CDR3 is 16 amino acids long. CDR3 nucleotides: TGTGCCAGCAGTCCTCGGAGGGTCCCCTACACCGGGGAGCTGTTTTTT. Its protein is CASSPRRVPYTGELFF.

J is TRBJ1-1 and V is TRBV10-2; possibly TRBD1 for D (5 bases). Germline loops: CDR1 WSHSY, CDR2 SAAADI. The CDR3 is made up of 16 amino acids. Deletions cut 9 bases from V and 1 base from J, with 21 bases between. As DNA, the CDR3 is TGCGCCAGTAAGTGGGGCGGGGCCGCCGGGAACACTGAAGCTTTCTTT. It encodes CASKWGGAAGNTEAFF.

With respect to this clone: Mismatch with germline at one junction end may stem from a read error. The chain joins TRBV7-7 to TRBJ2-1; 10 nucleotides line up with TRBD2. The CDR3 is 14 amino acids. Germline values: CDR1 SSHAT, CDR2 FNYEAQ (reference sequence). In DNA, the CDR3 is TGTGCTAGCAGTTCTTCTAGCGGGGGAGATGAGCAGTTCTTC. Translated, it gives CASSSSSGGDEQFF. Based on the CDR3 plus reference TRBV7-7 and TRBJ2-1, the full variable domain is GAGVSQSPRYKVTKRGQDVTLRCDPISSHATLYWYQQALGQGPEFLTYFNYEAQPDKSGLPSDRFSAERPEGSISTLTIQRTEQRDSAMYRCASSSSSGGDEQFFGPGTRLTVL.

V usage is TRBV4-3 and J usage is TRBJ2-2; D is perhaps TRBD1 (6 bases). V gave up 1 base and J gave up 3 bases, with 15 bases separating them. Germline V gives CDR1 LGHNA, CDR2 YSLEER. The CDR3 is 17 residues long. The CDR3, as DNA: TGCGCCAGCAGCCAAGTCAGACAGGTGGGCGACACCGGGGAGCTGTTTTTT. Its protein is CASSQVRQVGDTGELFF.